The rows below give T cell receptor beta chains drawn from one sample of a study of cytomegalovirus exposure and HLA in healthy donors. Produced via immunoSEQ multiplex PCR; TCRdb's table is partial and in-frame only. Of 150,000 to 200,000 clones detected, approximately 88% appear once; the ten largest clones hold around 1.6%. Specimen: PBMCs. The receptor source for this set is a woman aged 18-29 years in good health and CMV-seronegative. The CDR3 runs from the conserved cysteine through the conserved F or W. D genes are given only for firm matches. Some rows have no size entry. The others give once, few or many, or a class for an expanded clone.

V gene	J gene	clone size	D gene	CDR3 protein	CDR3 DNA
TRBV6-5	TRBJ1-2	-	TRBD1	CASSYGAGTGKDGYTF	TGTGCCAGCAGTTACGGAGCCGGGACAGGGAAGGATGGCTACACCTTC
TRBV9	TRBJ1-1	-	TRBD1	CASSGFRDRESAFF	TGTGCCAGCAGCGGTTTCCGGGACAGGGAGTCAGCTTTCTTT
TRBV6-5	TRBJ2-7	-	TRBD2	CASSQGLKQYF	TGTGCCAGCAGCCAGGGACTAAAGCAGTACTTC
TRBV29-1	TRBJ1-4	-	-	CSVVTTGKSTEKLFF	TGCAGCGTTGTCACCACAGGGAAAAGCACGGAAAAACTGTTTTTT
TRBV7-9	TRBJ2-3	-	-	CASRAGTSFDTQYF	TGTGCCAGCAGAGCCGGGACTTCTTTTGATACGCAGTATTTT
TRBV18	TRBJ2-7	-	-	CASSPTASYEQYF	TGTGCCAGCTCACCGACAGCATCCTACGAGCAGTACTTC
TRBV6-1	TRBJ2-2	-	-	CASSGQTSGELFF	TGTGCCAGCAGCGGACAGACCAGCGGGGAGCTGTTTTTT
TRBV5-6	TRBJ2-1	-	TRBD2	CASSLWTSGGYYNEQFF	TGTGCCAGCAGCCTATGGACTAGCGGGGGGTATTACAATGAGCAGTTCTTC
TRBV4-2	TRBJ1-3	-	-	CASSHAGMDPGNTIYF	TGTGCCAGCAGCCATGCAGGGATGGACCCTGGAAACACCATATATTTT
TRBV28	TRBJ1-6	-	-	CASGYRVSPLHF	TGTGCCAGCGGTTACAGGGTGTCACCCCTCCACTTT
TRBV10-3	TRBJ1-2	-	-	CAISAGFDYGYTF	TGTGCCATCAGTGCAGGGTTCGACTATGGCTACACCTTC
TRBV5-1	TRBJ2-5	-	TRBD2	CAGSLGLAGVQETQYF	TGCGCCGGCAGCCTAGGACTAGCGGGAGTGCAAGAGACCCAGTACTTC
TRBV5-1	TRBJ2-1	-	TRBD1	CASSFPGQGYNEQFF	TGCGCCAGCAGCTTCCCGGGACAGGGGTACAATGAGCAGTTCTTC
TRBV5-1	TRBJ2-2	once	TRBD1	CASSPGGSGTGELFF	TGCGCCAGCAGCCCAGGGGGCTCGGGCACCGGGGAGCTGTTTTTT
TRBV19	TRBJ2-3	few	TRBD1	CATMTGVNTQYF	TGTGCCACGATGACAGGGGTAAATACGCAGTATTTT
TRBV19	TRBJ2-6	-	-	CASSIAGGANVLTF	TGTGCCAGTAGTATAGCAGGAGGGGCCAACGTCCTGACTTTC
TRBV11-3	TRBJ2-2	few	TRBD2	CASSSRLADGELFF	TGTGCCAGCAGCTCGAGACTAGCCGACGGGGAGCTGTTTTTT
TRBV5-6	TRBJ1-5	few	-	CASSLAGSHQPQHF	TGTGCCAGCAGCTTGGCAGGGTCTCATCAGCCCCAGCATTTT
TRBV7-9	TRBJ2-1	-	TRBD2	CASSFSGGPHNEQFF	TGTGCCAGCAGCTTCAGCGGGGGGCCACACAATGAGCAGTTCTTC
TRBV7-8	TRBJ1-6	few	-	CASSRAGVTPLHF	TGTGCCAGCAGCCGCGCAGGTGTAACGCCCCTCCACTTT
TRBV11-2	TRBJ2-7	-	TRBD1	CASSLEAGQAYEQYF	TGTGCCAGCAGCTTAGAGGCGGGACAGGCCTACGAGCAGTACTTC
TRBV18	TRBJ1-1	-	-	CASSPLPDASGTEAFF	TGTGCCAGCTCACCGCTCCCCGACGCTTCAGGGACTGAAGCTTTCTTT
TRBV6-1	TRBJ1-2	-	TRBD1	CASRPGQLSNYGYTF	TGTGCCAGCAGACCGGGACAGCTTTCTAACTATGGCTACACCTTC
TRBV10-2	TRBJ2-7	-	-	CASTTPTSLATYEQYF	TGCGCCAGCACCACCCCCACCTCCTTAGCGACGTACGAGCAGTACTTC
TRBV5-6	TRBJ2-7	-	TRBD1	CASSPDGTGDYEQYF	TGTGCCAGCAGCCCAGACGGGACAGGGGACTACGAGCAGTACTTC
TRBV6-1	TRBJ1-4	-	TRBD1	CASSGGQGAEKLFF	TGTGCCAGCAGTGGGGGACAGGGGGCTGAAAAACTGTTTTTT
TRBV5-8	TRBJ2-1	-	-	CASSFSVGEQFF	TGTGCCAGCAGCTTCTCGGTGGGCGAGCAGTTCTTC
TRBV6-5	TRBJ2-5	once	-	CASSTGAGKETQYF	TGTGCCAGCAGTACTGGGGCGGGGAAAGAGACCCAGTACTTC
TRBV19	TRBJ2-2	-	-	CASTPGQGTGELFF	TGTGCCAGTACCCCCGGTCAGGGCACCGGGGAGCTGTTTTTT
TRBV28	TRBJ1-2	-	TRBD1	CASSSHGTDRVYGYTF	TGTGCCAGCAGTTCCCACGGGACAGACCGGGTCTATGGCTACACCTTC
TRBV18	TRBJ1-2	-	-	CASSPYREVEGYTF	TGTGCCAGCTCACCTTACAGGGAAGTGGAAGGCTACACCTTC
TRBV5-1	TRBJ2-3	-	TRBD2	CASSRLAGGATDTQYF	TGCGCCAGCAGCCGTCTTGCGGGGGGAGCCACAGATACGCAGTATTTT
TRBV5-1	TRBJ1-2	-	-	CASSLGQGYRQDGYTF	TGCGCCAGCAGCTTAGGGCAGGGGTACAGGCAAGATGGCTACACCTTC
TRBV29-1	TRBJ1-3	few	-	CSVGIGAPGNTIYF	TGCAGCGTTGGAATTGGGGCCCCTGGAAACACCATATATTTT
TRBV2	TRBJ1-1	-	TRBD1	CASSGAGGIGNTEAFF	TGTGCCAGCAGTGGGGCAGGGGGCATAGGCAACACTGAAGCTTTCTTT
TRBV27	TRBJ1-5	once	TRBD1	CASSFQGARQPQHF	TGTGCCAGCAGTTTTCAGGGGGCTCGGCAGCCCCAGCATTTT
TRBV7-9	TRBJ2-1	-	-	CASSLVLGPVNEQFF	TGTGCCAGCAGCTTAGTTTTGGGGCCTGTCAATGAGCAGTTCTTC
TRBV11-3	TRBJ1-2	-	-	CASSLGASPYGYTF	TGTGCCAGCAGCTTAGGCGCTAGCCCCTATGGCTACACCTTC
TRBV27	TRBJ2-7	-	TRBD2	CASSLSSGGASEQYF	TGTGCCAGCAGTTTATCCAGCGGGGGGGCCTCCGAGCAGTACTTC
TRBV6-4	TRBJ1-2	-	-	CASSALLGPYGYTF	TGTGCCAGCAGTGCCCTCCTGGGCCCCTATGGCTACACCTTC
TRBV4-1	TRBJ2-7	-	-	CASSQVELNYEQYF	TGCGCCAGCAGCCAAGTAGAGCTAAACTACGAGCAGTACTTC
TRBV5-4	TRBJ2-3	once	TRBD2	CASSPFTSGGPDTQYF	TGTGCCAGCAGCCCCTTTACTAGCGGGGGACCAGATACGCAGTATTTT
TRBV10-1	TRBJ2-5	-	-	CASSSSGQETQYF	TGCGCCAGCAGTTCGTCAGGCCAAGAGACCCAGTACTTC
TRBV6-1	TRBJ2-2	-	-	CASSVSLTGELFF	TGTGCCAGCAGTGTAAGCCTCACCGGGGAGCTGTTTTTT
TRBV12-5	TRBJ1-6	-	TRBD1	CASGLAKLTGGLGPLHF	TGTGCTAGTGGTCTGGCGAAACTGACAGGGGGTTTAGGGCCCCTCCACTTT
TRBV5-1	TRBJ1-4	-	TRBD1	CASSLGDRANEKLFF	TGCGCCAGCAGCCTAGGGGACAGGGCAAATGAAAAACTGTTTTTT
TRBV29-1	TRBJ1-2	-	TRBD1	CSVTDRGYGYTF	TGCAGCGTGACGGACAGGGGGTATGGCTACACCTTC
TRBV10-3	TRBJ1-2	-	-	CAITENSDYGYTF	TGTGCCATCACTGAGAATTCGGACTATGGCTACACCTTC
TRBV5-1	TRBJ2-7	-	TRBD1	CASSFDGQGAKEQYF	TGCGCCAGCAGCTTCGACGGACAGGGGGCGAAGGAGCAGTACTTC
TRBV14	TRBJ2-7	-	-	CASSHGLRFFF	TGTGCCAGCAGCCATGGCCTCCGTTTTTTCTTC
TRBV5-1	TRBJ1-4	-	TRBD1	CASRPGTGIPSTNEKLFF	TGCGCCAGCAGGCCCGGGACAGGGATCCCTTCAACTAATGAAAAACTGTTTTTT